The rows below give T cell receptor beta chains drawn from one sample of a study of blood T cell repertoires in COVID-19. Repertoires were generated with immunoSEQ multiplex PCR, while TCRdb's copy carries only in-frame clones and drops some. The sample consists of 200,000 to 250,000 clones, more than 70% of them appearing once. The sample taken for sequencing was peripheral blood. The receptors originated from a woman of 80 years or more with acute or convalescent COVID-19. Each CDR3 is given with its conserved first and last residue. D genes are given only for firm matches. Not all rows give a size; the values are once, few, many and, for expanded clones, a class.

clone_size d_call j_call v_call cdr3_aa cdr3_nt
- - TRBJ1-4 TRBV2 CASSSQGTNEKLFF TGTGCCAGCAGTTCCCAGGGAACTAATGAAAAACTGTTTTTT
- TRBD2 TRBJ2-2 TRBV7-9 CASRPAGEGRNTGELFF TGTGCCAGCCGCCCCGCGGGGGAGGGAAGAAACACCGGGGAGCTGTTTTTT
few - TRBJ2-6 TRBV14 CASSQAGTGANVLTF TGTGCCAGCAGCCAAGCCGGGACAGGGGCCAACGTCCTGACTTTC
- TRBD2 TRBJ2-1 TRBV10-1 CASSDLAGDCNEQFF TGCGCCAGCAGTGATCTAGCGGGGGATTGCAATGAGCAGTTCTTC
- TRBD1 TRBJ1-2 TRBV3-1/TRBV3-2 CASSQDFVTGGLTGYTF TGTGCCAGCAGCCAAGATTTTGTAACAGGGGGTTTGACTGGCTACACCTTC
once - TRBJ2-3 TRBV3-1/TRBV3-2 CASSQDRGADTQYF TGTGCCAGCAGCCAAGACCGCGGGGCAGATACGCAGTATTTT
- TRBD1 TRBJ2-7 TRBV2 CASSENRDRWDF TGTGCCAGCAGTGAAAACCGGGACAGGTGGGACTTC
- - TRBJ2-1 TRBV3-1/TRBV3-2 CASSYYNEQFF TGTGCCAGCAGCTATTACAATGAGCAGTTCTTC
- - TRBJ2-7 TRBV5-3 CARSLLCPLEQYF TGTGCCAGAAGCTTGCTGTGTCCCCTCGAGCAGTACTTC
once - TRBJ1-2 TRBV4-3 CASSQDRTEVSGYTF TGCGCCAGCAGCCAAGACCGGACGGAGGTCTCTGGCTACACCTTC
- - TRBJ1-3 TRBV28 CASSPPFRRSSGNTIYF TGTGCCAGCAGCCCACCCTTCAGGCGTTCATCTGGAAACACCATATATTTT
- - TRBJ1-2 TRBV2 CASSEGPTGIYGYTF TGTGCCAGCAGTGAAGGGCCCACAGGGATCTATGGCTACACCTTC
- - TRBJ1-1 TRBV7-2 CASSLNREPLEAFF TGTGCCAGCAGCTTAAACAGGGAGCCTCTTGAAGCTTTCTTT
- TRBD2 TRBJ2-3 TRBV7-2 CASRRTSGGTDTQYF TGTGCCAGCAGGCGGACTAGCGGGGGCACAGATACGCAGTATTTT
few - TRBJ2-7 TRBV3-1/TRBV3-2 CAVARGDLPYEQYF TGTGCCGTCGCGCGGGGAGATTTGCCCTACGAGCAGTACTTC
- - TRBJ2-3 TRBV5-1 CASSLGGTWGTDTQYF TGCGCCAGCAGCTTGGGCGGCACATGGGGCACAGATACGCAGTATTTT
few - TRBJ1-1 TRBV28 CASSPQAARGEAFF TGTGCCAGCAGTCCGCAGGCCGCCCGGGGTGAAGCTTTCTTT
- TRBD1 TRBJ1-2 TRBV7-8 CASSLTGANYGYTF TGTGCCAGCAGCCTAACAGGGGCGAACTATGGCTACACCTTC
- TRBD2 TRBJ2-5 TRBV27 CASSFWGAGGETQYF TGTGCCAGCAGTTTTTGGGGTGCGGGGGGGGAGACCCAGTACTTC
- - TRBJ2-7 TRBV11-2 CASSLEGFRGEQYF TGTGCCAGCAGCTTAGAAGGTTTCCGGGGCGAGCAGTACTTC
- TRBD2 TRBJ2-1 TRBV7-2 CASSPRTSGGPNEQFF TGTGCCAGCAGCCCACGGACTAGCGGGGGCCCCAATGAGCAGTTCTTC
- - TRBJ1-5 TRBV27 CASSFEGPALGNQPQHF TGTGCCAGCAGTTTTGAGGGTCCGGCTTTAGGCAATCAGCCCCAGCATTTT
- - TRBJ2-3 TRBV28 CASSSRGGVADTQYF TGTGCCAGCAGTTCGCGAGGTGGCGTCGCAGATACGCAGTATTTT
- TRBD1 TRBJ1-1 TRBV2 CASTRDRGANTEAFF TGTGCCAGCACTCGGGACAGGGGGGCGAACACTGAAGCTTTCTTT
- TRBD1 TRBJ1-6 TRBV9 CASSVVGTATSPLHF TGTGCCAGCAGCGTAGTAGGGACAGCCACCTCACCCCTCCACTTT
- - TRBJ2-5 TRBV29-1 CSATLRGGRGEETQYF TGCAGCGCTACCTTGAGGGGGGGGCGCGGAGAAGAGACCCAGTACTTC
- - TRBJ1-1 TRBV7-3 CASSLGQTLNTEAFF TGTGCCAGCAGCTTAGGGCAAACCCTGAACACTGAAGCTTTCTTT
- - TRBJ1-5 TRBV6-5 CASRPTGTHQPQHF TGTGCCAGCAGGCCCACAGGGACCCATCAGCCCCAGCATTTT
few TRBD2 TRBJ2-2 TRBV15 CATSRDPTSGDRLAGELFF TGTGCCACCAGCAGAGATCCCACTAGCGGGGATCGACTGGCCGGGGAGCTGTTTTTT
- TRBD1 TRBJ1-2 TRBV4-1 CASSQDGTGTYGYTF TGCGCCAGCAGCCAAGACGGGACAGGGACCTATGGCTACACCTTC
- - TRBJ1-5 TRBV10-3 CAIRDNSNQPQHF TGTGCCATCCGGGATAATAGCAATCAGCCCCAGCATTTT
once TRBD1 TRBJ1-1 TRBV6-5 CASSSGTARTTEAFF TGTGCCAGCAGTTCCGGGACAGCTAGAACGACTGAAGCTTTCTTT
- - TRBJ2-3 TRBV10-3 CAISSPGVTLDF TGTGCCATCAGTTCTCCGGGGGTCACGTTGGATTTT
- TRBD1 TRBJ1-6 TRBV5-4 CASSPQSGGSNSPLHF TGTGCCAGCAGCCCACAGTCAGGGGGAAGCAATTCACCCCTCCACTTT
- TRBD1 TRBJ2-7 TRBV7-9 CAISTGGSYEQYF TGTGCCATTTCGACAGGGGGGTCCTACGAGCAGTACTTC
- TRBD2 TRBJ2-2 TRBV4-1 CASSQRGSGEGAGELFF TGCGCCAGCAGCCAACGGGGAAGCGGGGAAGGGGCCGGGGAGCTGTTTTTT
- - TRBJ1-1 TRBV19 CASSSTVNTEAFF TGTGCCAGTAGTTCGACAGTGAACACTGAAGCTTTCTTT
- TRBD1 TRBJ1-5 TRBV10-3 CAISTGTGGFSNQPQHF TGTGCCATCAGCACCGGGACAGGGGGGTTTAGCAATCAGCCCCAGCATTTT
- TRBD1 TRBJ1-6 TRBV27 CASGQASSYNSPLHF TGTGCCAGCGGACAGGCGAGTTCCTATAATTCACCCCTCCACTTT
few - TRBJ1-2 TRBV4-2 CASSQALRGVYGYTF TGTGCCAGCAGCCAAGCCCTACGGGGGGTCTATGGCTACACCTTC
once TRBD1 TRBJ1-2 TRBV5-1 CASTAQGSYGYTF TGCGCCAGCACCGCACAGGGGAGCTATGGCTACACCTTC
- - TRBJ2-5 TRBV9 CASSVAFSQETQYF TGTGCCAGCAGCGTAGCGTTCAGCCAAGAGACCCAGTACTTC
- TRBD1 TRBJ1-6 TRBV6-5 CASRPTGGDSPLHF TGTGCCAGCAGGCCTACAGGGGGTGATTCACCCCTCCACTTT
- - TRBJ1-1 TRBV9 CASSVAGGNTEAFF TGTGCCAGCAGCGTAGCTGGAGGGAACACTGAAGCTTTCTTT
once - TRBJ2-3 TRBV7-3 CASTNRGGGTDTQYF TGTGCCAGCACCAATAGGGGCGGGGGCACAGATACGCAGTATTTT
- - TRBJ1-1 TRBV12-3/TRBV12-4 CASSSTSNTEAFF TGTGCCAGCAGTTCCACAAGTAACACTGAAGCTTTCTTT
few - TRBJ1-2 TRBV18 CASSQPQGGYTF TGTGCCAGCTCACAACCCCAGGGAGGCTACACCTTC
- - TRBJ1-1 TRBV6-5 CASSYSKYVRGTEAFF TGTGCCAGCAGTTACTCGAAATATGTGAGGGGGACTGAAGCTTTCTTT
- TRBD1 TRBJ1-6 TRBV28 CASSLTGGGSPLHF TGTGCCAGCAGTTTAACAGGGGGTGGTTCACCCCTCCACTTT
once - TRBJ1-5 TRBV7-2 CASSLLAGKSQPQHF TGTGCCAGCAGCTTGTTAGCAGGGAAAAGTCAGCCCCAGCATTTT
- - TRBJ2-7 TRBV5-4 CASSLAGSEHYEQYF TGTGCCAGCAGCTTGGCGGGGAGTGAACACTACGAGCAGTACTTC
- - TRBJ1-1 TRBV28 CASSPTGGVNTEAFF TGTGCCAGCAGCCCGACTGGGGGGGTGAACACTGAAGCTTTCTTT
- TRBD1 TRBJ2-7 TRBV5-6 CASSLLGQAYEQYF TGTGCCAGCAGCTTACTTGGACAGGCCTACGAGCAGTACTTC
- - TRBJ1-2 TRBV5-6 CASSRRQGGPYGYTF TGTGCCAGCAGCCGACGTCAGGGAGGGCCCTATGGCTACACCTTC
- - TRBJ2-3 TRBV14 CASSLDFGTDTQYF TGTGCCAGCAGCCTCGACTTTGGGACAGATACGCAGTATTTT
- - TRBJ1-2 TRBV25-1 CASSPPTGYGYTF TGTGCCAGCAGTCCTCCGACAGGCTATGGCTACACCTTC
- TRBD2 TRBJ2-5 TRBV6-2/TRBV6-3 CASRPSGGFLGAQYF TGTGCCAGCAGGCCTAGCGGGGGCTTCCTAGGGGCCCAGTACTTC
- - TRBJ2-7 TRBV19 CASSISGGVLAYEQYF TGTGCCAGTAGTATATCTGGCGGGGTGCTCGCCTACGAGCAGTACTTC